The 18 T cell receptor beta chains below were found in one sample sequenced in a study of blood T cell repertoires in COVID-19. Here immunoSEQ multiplex PCR was the method, and the copy in TCRdb shows in-frame clones only, minus some. The sample yields about 360,000 clones, approximately 86% seen once. The source material was peripheral blood. These receptors all stem from a woman aged 55-70 years with COVID-19, enrolled during active disease.

With regard to this clone: Other DNA sequences in the sample encode the same CDR3. The rearrangement joins TRBV5-1 to TRBJ1-1; 10 nucleotides align to TRBD1. J gave up 4 bases and V 0 bases, and 3 bases lay outside the gene matches. The CDR3 totals 15 residues. Germline lookup yields CDR1 SGHRS and CDR2 YFSETQ. This chain's CDR3 is CASSLAGQGVTEAFF. The CDR3 DNA sequence: TGCGCCAGCAGCTTGGCCGGACAGGGGGTCACTGAAGCTTTCTTT.

The chain is built from TRBV2 and TRBJ2-2; weak D call: TRBD1 (5 bases). The CDR3 length is 15 residues. CDR1 SNHLY and CDR2 FYNNEI come from the germline V gene. Trimming took 9 bases from V and 5 from J, leaving 19 bases between them. CDR3 sequence: CASNLQGTRTGELFF. In DNA, the CDR3 is TGTGCCAGTAACCTCCAGGGTACCCGTACCGGGGAGCTGTTTTTT.

The V call is TRBV11-1, the J call TRBJ1-6, with unresolved D. CDR1 SGHAT and CDR2 FQDESV come from the germline V gene (reference sequence). The CDR3 consists of 13 residues. Trimming cost V 5 bases and J 4 bases, with 6 bases left between them. DNA of the CDR3: TGTGCCAGCAGCGGACTTTATAATTCACCCCTCCACTTT. This translates into CASSGLYNSPLHF.

This chain links TRBV19 with TRBJ1-2; 7 bases agree with TRBD1. Germline CDR1 reads LNHDA; CDR2 reads SQIVND (reference sequence). The V and J ends lost 6 bases and 5 bases, in that order; junction bases with no gene match: 9. This CDR3 is 14 amino acids long. The CDR3 region has the DNA TGTGCCAGTAGCATGTTGACAGGGAGATATGGCTACACCTTC. Translating it yields CASSMLTGRYGYTF.

This chain links TRBV24-1 with TRBJ2-1; maybe TRBD2 (6 bases). The CDR3 sequence is 16 residues long. Germline assignment: CDR1 KGHDR and CDR2 SFDVKD. The germline V and J ends were trimmed by 3 bases and 0 bases, with 11 bases remaining between them. DNA of the CDR3: TGTGCCACCAGTGATGCGGGACCTCTCTCCTACAATGAGCAGTTCTTC. Amino acids: CATSDAGPLSYNEQFF.

The gene calls are TRBV5-1 and TRBJ2-3; D is perhaps TRBD2 (5 bases). The V and J ends lost 5 bases and 0 bases respectively, with 13 bases between them. This CDR3 spans 15 amino acids. CDR1 and CDR2 (germline): SGHRS, YFSETQ. CDR3 in DNA: TGCGCCAGCAGTTCGGCGGGCAGTAGCACAGATACGCAGTATTTT. Amino acid sequence: CASSSAGSSTDTQYF.

The V and J genes are TRBV6-5 and TRBJ1-1; D remains unclear. CDR1 MNHEY and CDR2 SVGAGI come from the germline V gene. The CDR3 covers 16 residues. V shed 3 bases and J shed 0 bases, with 14 bases lying between them. The CDR3 protein is CASSYSVRVMNTEAFF. The CDR3 DNA reads TGTGCCAGCAGTTATAGTGTTCGGGTTATGAACACTGAAGCTTTCTTT.

This chain connects TRBV18 to TRBJ2-6; 7 bases align to TRBD1. CDR1 and CDR2 from the germline V gene are KGHSH and LQKENI. Trimming cost V 1 base and J 4 bases; bases outside gene matches: 7. The CDR3 is made up of 17 amino acids. The CDR3, as DNA: TGTGCCAGCTCACCACTCCAACAGGGGTCCGGGGCCAACGTCCTGACTTTC. Its protein product is CASSPLQQGSGANVLTF.

This clone came up a few times. The chain is built from TRBV11-3 and TRBJ2-7, with 8 bases aligning to TRBD1. With 3 bases clipped from V and 2 bases from J, the junction kept 6 bases outside the gene matches. Germline CDR1 reads SGHNT; CDR2 reads YENEEA. The CDR3 covers 15 residues. The CDR3 DNA is TGTGCCAGCAGCTTGACCGCGGGACAGGCCTACGAGCAGTACTTC. Translating it yields CASSLTAGQAYEQYF.

This chain links TRBV5-4 with TRBJ2-1, with D possibly being TRBD2 (7 bases). The germline V gene has CDR1 SGHNT and CDR2 YYREEE (reference sequence). V was pared by 6 bases and J by 4 bases, with 20 bases between. The CDR3 loop spans 16 amino acids. In nucleotides, the CDR3 is TGTGCCAGCACTATAGGGGGAGGGGCCCCGTACAATGAGCAGTTCTTC. Its translation is CASTIGGGAPYNEQFF.

CDR3 region: CASSVRASGVGETQYF. In DNA, the CDR3 is TGTGCCAGCAGCGTACGGGCTAGCGGGGTGGGGGAGACCCAGTACTTC. The chain couples TRBV9 to TRBJ2-5; 9 bases agree with TRBD2. The junction had 9 bases not matched to a gene; V was cut back by 1 base and J by 5 bases. The germline V gene encodes CDR1 SGDLS and CDR2 YYNGEE. This CDR3 region has 16 residues.

This chain joins TRBV30 and TRBJ2-3; possibly TRBD2 for D (6 bases). With 2 bases removed from V and 8 bases from J, the gap between germline ends came to 11 bases. The CDR3 contains 12 residues. Per the germline V gene, CDR1 is GTSNPN and CDR2 is SVGIG (reference sequence). The CDR3 region has the DNA TGTGCCTGGAGTTCGACTAGTAGTACGCAGTATTTT. This codes for CAWSSTSSTQYF.

This clone was detected once. The chain has TRBV5-1 and TRBJ2-3, with a tentative D call TRBD2 (7 bases). Germline lookup yields CDR1 SGHRS and CDR2 YFSETQ. With 1 base removed from V and 4 bases from J, the gap between germline ends came to 16 bases. The CDR3 runs to 16 residues. CDR3 in amino acids: CASSLLGGGGADTQYF. The CDR3 nucleotides are TGCGCCAGCAGCTTGTTAGGTGGCGGGGGCGCAGATACGCAGTATTTT.

This clone came up once. V usage is TRBV6-5 and J usage is TRBJ2-5; unclear D gene. V was shortened by 6 bases and J by 5 bases, with 10 bases between the two germline ends. The V gene's germline CDR1 is MNHEY and CDR2 SVGAGI. This CDR3 contains 12 residues. The CDR3 DNA follows: TGTGCCAGCAGGCGTAGTACGGAGACCCAGTACTTC. It encodes CASRRSTETQYF.

The V and J genes are TRBV29-1 and TRBJ2-7, with TRBD2 matching 9 bases. The trim removed 4 bases at V and 0 bases at J, leaving 1 base unmatched. The CDR3 covers 13 residues. In germline, CDR1 is SQVTM, CDR2 ANQGSEA. In nucleotides, the CDR3 is TGCAGCGTTGGGACTAGCGACTCCTACGAGCAGTACTTC. Amino acid sequence: CSVGTSDSYEQYF.

The CDR3 here is CAWRSAVAEAFF. Here the CDR3 DNA reads TGTGCCTGGAGGTCGGCGGTCGCTGAAGCTTTCTTT. The chain links TRBV30 to TRBJ1-1; unclear D gene. Trimming removed 3 bases from V and 6 bases from J, with 11 bases in between. Germline V CDR1 and CDR2: GTSNPN, SVGIG (reference sequence). The CDR3 contains 12 residues. Using reference TRBV30 and TRBJ1-1 for the parts outside the CDR3, the full variable domain is SQTIHQWPATLVQPVGSPLSLECTVEGTSNPNLYWYRQAAGRGLQLLFYSVGIGQISSEVPQNLSASRPQDRQFILSSKKLLLSDSGFYLCAWRSAVAEAFFGQGTRLTVV.

The CDR3 here is CASSLLGLAGEETQYF. The CDR3 DNA reads as TGCGCCAGCAGCTTGCTGGGACTAGCGGGGGAAGAGACCCAGTACTTC. The chain couples TRBV5-1 to TRBJ2-5; 14 bases are shared with TRBD2. The CDR3 sequence is 16 residues long. CDR1 is SGHRS and CDR2 is YFSETQ in the germline V gene. After removal of 1 base from V and 3 bases from J, the junction contained 2 bases not matched to a gene.

The V call is TRBV4-2, the J call TRBJ2-7; 9 bases agree with TRBD1. The CDR3 contains 16 residues. The V segment lost 2 bases and the J segment 2 bases; nucleotides outside the gene matches: 7. Germline CDR1 reads LGHNA; CDR2 reads YNFKEQ. The CDR3: CASSQLPGQGPYEQYF. CDR3 DNA sequence: TGTGCCAGCAGCCAACTCCCGGGACAGGGACCCTACGAGCAGTACTTC.